The clone carrying this T cell receptor beta chain was counted between two and nine times. Its antigen is not identified. Assay: immunoSEQ multiplex PCR; the TCRdb copy retains only in-frame clones and omits some. The sample has approximately 25,000 clones, approximately 80% seen once. This entry comes from a study of a mutant IDH1 vaccine in newly diagnosed glioma. Time point denoted: week 5, during vaccination. It was 300 ug of mutant IDH1 20-mer peptide that made up each vaccine dose, given with topical imiquimod. The CDR3 is 12 amino acids. The V gene's germline CDR1 is SGHTA and CDR2 FQGNSA. Deletions cut 2 bases from V and 10 bases from J, with 9 bases between.

Sequencing was performed on PBMCs, taken from a glioma patient whose treatment included an IDH1 peptide vaccine. The sequence was collected from a man aged 35 to 55 with glioma. This chain joins TRBV7-2 and TRBJ2-1; a weak D match, TRBD2 (6 bases). CDR3 in DNA: TGTGCCAGCAGCTTAAGAGGGAGGGAGCAGTTCTTC. This translates into CASSLRGREQFF.